Detailed here is one T cell receptor beta chain. This clone's antigen is unknown. Base-call qualities are not available, and no considerably larger clone is one nucleotide away. The same CDR3 is also encoded by other DNA sequences in this sample. This sample was taken from a study of OX40 agonist ivuxolimab in advanced cancers. With regard to the full study: The costimulatory receptor OX40 (CD134) was targeted by ivuxolimab, a fully human IgG2 agonistic monoclonal antibody. The paper describes the monotherapy dose-escalation part (N ≈ 49 patients) of the phase I trial of ivuxolimab. Intravenous ivuxolimab was administered to patients every 2 weeks at six dose levels: 0.01, 0.1, 0.3, 1.5, 3 and 10 mg/kg. Patients were allowed to have had prior anti-PD-1, anti-PD-L1 or anti-CTLA-4 therapy, and approximately 43% of the dose-escalation patients had previously received checkpoint inhibitors. A male proportion of 82.7% and a mean age of about 60 years, ranging from about 20 to 85, were recorded for the dose-escalation cohort. Three dose-escalation patients achieved partial responses, one with hepatocellular carcinoma and two with cutaneous melanoma. Among the approximately 50 dose-escalation patients, about 20 had hepatocellular carcinoma, around 15 melanoma, 9 renal cell carcinoma and 9 head and neck cancer. Peripheral TCRbeta sequencing aimed to test whether ivuxolimab altered TCR sequence diversity and caused clonal T-cell expansion. The study at large found these results: Low levels of normalized T-cell clonal expansion were also seen in some nonresponding patients. On average, CD8+ T cells showed more expanded clones than CD4+ T cells after ivuxolimab. In partial responders in the 0.1-3.0 mg/kg groups, normalized peripheral clonal expansion was found to be among the lowest, especially among CD8+ T cells. The antigen specificity of the peripheral T cells that underwent clonal expansion was not determined. At doses from 0.1 to 3.0 mg/kg, clonal expansion was seen in both CD4+ and CD8+ blood T cells between baseline and week 6.

Patients with autoimmune disease history or receiving systemic immunosuppression were excluded from the trial. Peripheral blood for TCR sequencing was collected from all dose cohorts at baseline, on cycle 4 day 1, and on cycle 7 day 1. The samples were taken from a phase I, first-in-human, multicenter, open-label dose-escalation trial of ivuxolimab. Adults with locally advanced or metastatic melanoma, renal cell carcinoma, hepatocellular carcinoma or head and neck squamous cell carcinoma were enrolled in the trial. CD4+ and CD8+ T cells were sorted separately from peripheral blood before TCR sequencing. Genomic DNA was extracted from sorted cells for sequencing of the TCRbeta CDR3 region. TCRbeta CDR3 regions were sequenced using the immunoSEQ Assay. In its TCRdb copy, this immuneACCESS table keeps in-frame sequences only and misses some clones. Where compared with another copy, unresolved V genes explain less than half of these, and the others have no known cause. Counted in this sample were about 64,000 clones; approximately 84% of them appeared once. More than 2% of the sample is held by the ten biggest clonotypes.

The germline V gene (reference sequence) supplies CDR1 SEHNR and CDR2 FQNEAQ. The germline ends are 7 bases apart after V is trimmed by 4 bases and J by 3 bases. The CDR3 numbers 12 residues from cysteine through phenylalanine. The retained sequence is limited to the CDR3, 36 bases, with the frame set at the first base. Sequencing was performed on CD4+ or CD8+ T cells sorted from blood, taken in a trial of the OX40 agonist ivuxolimab. The clonotype was recovered from an adult with an advanced solid tumor such as melanoma, head and neck, liver or kidney cancer. The V and J genes are TRBV7-9 and TRBJ2-7, with TRBD1 perhaps the D gene, on 5 matching bases. The encoded CDR3 is CASSSQGYEQYF. The sequenced DNA: TGTGCCAGCAGCTCCCAGGGCTACGAGCAGTACTTC.